The entry below describes one TCR beta chain. Germline CDR1 is MNHEY and CDR2 is SVGAGI. The CDR3 has 13 amino acids. The ends were cut back, 5 bases at V and 4 bases at J, with 12 bases in the middle. The sample is drawn from a study of blood T cell repertoires in COVID-19. Generated by immunoSEQ multiplex PCR, the TCRdb table keeps only in-frame clones and is missing some. The sample lists 80,000 to 100,000 clones, roughly 96% seen once, with around 4% in the top ten. The TCR sequence derives from a human donor with active COVID-19. The donor label of this sample is uncertain. Sequencing used peripheral blood. This chain joins TRBV6-5 and TRBJ2-7, with unresolved D. The CDR3 is CASSIEPRYEQYF. The CDR3 coding sequence is TGTGCCAGCAGTATCGAGCCTCGGTACGAGCAGTACTTC.